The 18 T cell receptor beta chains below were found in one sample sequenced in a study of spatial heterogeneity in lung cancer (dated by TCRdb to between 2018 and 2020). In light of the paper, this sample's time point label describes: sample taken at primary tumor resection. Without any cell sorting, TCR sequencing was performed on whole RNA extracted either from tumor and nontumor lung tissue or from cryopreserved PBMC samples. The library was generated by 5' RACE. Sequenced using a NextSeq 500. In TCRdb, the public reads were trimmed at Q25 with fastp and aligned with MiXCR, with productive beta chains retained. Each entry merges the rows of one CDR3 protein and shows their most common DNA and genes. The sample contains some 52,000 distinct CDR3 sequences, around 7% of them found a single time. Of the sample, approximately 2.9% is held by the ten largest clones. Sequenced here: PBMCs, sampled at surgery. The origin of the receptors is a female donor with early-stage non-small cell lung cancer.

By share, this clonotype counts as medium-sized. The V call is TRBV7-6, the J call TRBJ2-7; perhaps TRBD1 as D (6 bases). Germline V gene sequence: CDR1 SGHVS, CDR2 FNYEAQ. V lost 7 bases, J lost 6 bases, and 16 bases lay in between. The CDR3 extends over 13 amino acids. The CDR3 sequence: CASTFDLGGEQYF. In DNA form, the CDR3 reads TGTGCCAGCACCTTTGATTTAGGGGGCGAGCAGTACTTC.

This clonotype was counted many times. The CDR3 DNA reads TGTGCCAGCAGCTCCAGATCGGGCTCCTACGAGCAGTACTTC. Translated: CASSSRSGSYEQYF. The chain is built from TRBV7-2 and TRBJ2-7, with D hard to call. The CDR3 contains 14 residues. Trimming removed 4 bases from V and 0 bases from J, with 10 bases in between. From germline, CDR1 is SGHTA and CDR2 FQGNSA.

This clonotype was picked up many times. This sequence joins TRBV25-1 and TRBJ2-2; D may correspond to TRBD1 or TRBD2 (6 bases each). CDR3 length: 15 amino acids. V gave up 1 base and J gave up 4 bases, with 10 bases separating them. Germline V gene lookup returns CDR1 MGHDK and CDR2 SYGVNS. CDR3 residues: CASSEWGAGTGELFF. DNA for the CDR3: TGTGCCAGCAGTGAATGGGGGGCAGGCACCGGGGAGCTGTTTTTT.

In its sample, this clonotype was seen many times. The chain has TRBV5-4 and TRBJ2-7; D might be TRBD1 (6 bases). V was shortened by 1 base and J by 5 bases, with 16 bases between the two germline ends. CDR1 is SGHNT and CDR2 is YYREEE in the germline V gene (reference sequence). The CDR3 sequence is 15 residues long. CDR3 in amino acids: CASSLNQQGFNEQYF. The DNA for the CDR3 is TGTGCCAGCAGCTTGAACCAACAGGGTTTCAACGAGCAGTACTTC.

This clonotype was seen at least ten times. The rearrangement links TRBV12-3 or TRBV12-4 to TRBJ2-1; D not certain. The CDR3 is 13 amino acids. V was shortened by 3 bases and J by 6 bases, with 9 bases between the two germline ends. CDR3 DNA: TGTGCCAGCAGTTTGATCGGGTCCAATGAGCAGTTCTTC. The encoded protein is CASSLIGSNEQFF.

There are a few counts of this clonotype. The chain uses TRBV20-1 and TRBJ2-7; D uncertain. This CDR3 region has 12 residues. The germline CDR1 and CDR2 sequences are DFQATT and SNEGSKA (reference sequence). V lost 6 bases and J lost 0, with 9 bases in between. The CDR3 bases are TGCAGTGCCAAAGATTCCTCCTACGAGCAGTACTTC. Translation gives CSAKDSSYEQYF.

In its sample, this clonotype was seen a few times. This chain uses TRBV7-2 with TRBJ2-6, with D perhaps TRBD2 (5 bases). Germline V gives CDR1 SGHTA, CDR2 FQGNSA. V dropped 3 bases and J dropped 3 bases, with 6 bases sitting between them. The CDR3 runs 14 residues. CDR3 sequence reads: CASSLEVGANVLTF. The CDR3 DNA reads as TGTGCCAGCAGCTTGGAGGTTGGGGCCAACGTCCTGACTTTC. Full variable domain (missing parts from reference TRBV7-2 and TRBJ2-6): GAGVSQSPSNKVTEKGKDVELRCDPISGHTALYWYRQSLGQGLEFLIYFQGNSAPDKSGLPSDRFSAERTGGSVSTLTIQRTQQEDSAVYLCASSLEVGANVLTFGAGSRLTVL.

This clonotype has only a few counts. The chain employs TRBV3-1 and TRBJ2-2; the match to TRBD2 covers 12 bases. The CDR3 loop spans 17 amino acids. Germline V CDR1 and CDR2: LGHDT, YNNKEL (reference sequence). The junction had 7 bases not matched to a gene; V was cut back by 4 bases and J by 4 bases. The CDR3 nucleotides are TGTGCCAGCAGCCTCCCTCGGACTAGCGGGGTCACCGGGGAGCTGTTTTTT. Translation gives CASSLPRTSGVTGELFF.

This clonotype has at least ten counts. In DNA, the CDR3 is TGTGCCAGCAGCCCAGGGGTTTTTTACGAGCAGTACTTC. It specifies CASSPGVFYEQYF. The rearrangement uses TRBV28 and TRBJ2-7; TRBD1 is a possible D gene (6 bases). The V end was cut by 6 bases, the J end by 4 bases, with 13 bases between. CDR3 length: 13 residues. Germline V gene lookup returns CDR1 MDHEN and CDR2 SYDVKM.

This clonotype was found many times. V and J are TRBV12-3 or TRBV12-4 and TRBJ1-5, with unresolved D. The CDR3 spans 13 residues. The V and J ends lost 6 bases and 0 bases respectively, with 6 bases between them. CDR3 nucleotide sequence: TGTGCCAGCAGGTATAATAGCAATCAGCCCCAGCATTTT. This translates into CASRYNSNQPQHF.

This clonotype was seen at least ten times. This CDR3 reads CASNISPGGQPQHF. CDR3 bases: TGTGCCAGCAACATCAGCCCAGGGGGGCAGCCCCAGCATTTT. V usage is TRBV2 and J usage is TRBJ1-5; TRBD1 agrees at 7 bases. The V gene end was trimmed by 7 bases and the J gene end by 7 bases; junction bases not matched to a gene: 10. The CDR3 is made up of 14 amino acids. The germline gives CDR1 SNHLY, CDR2 FYNNEI. Full variable domain (outside the CDR3, taken from reference TRBV2 and TRBJ1-5): EPEVTQTPSHQVTQMGQEVILRCVPISNHLYFYWYRQILGQKVEFLVSFYNNEISEKSEIFDDQFSVERPDGSNFTLKIRSTKLEDSAMYFCASNISPGGQPQHFGDGTRLSIL.

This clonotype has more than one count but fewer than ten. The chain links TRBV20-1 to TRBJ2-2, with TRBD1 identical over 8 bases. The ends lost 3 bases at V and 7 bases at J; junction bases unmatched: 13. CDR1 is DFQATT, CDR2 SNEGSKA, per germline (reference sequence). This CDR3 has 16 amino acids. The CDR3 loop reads CSASRPTGGQHGELFF. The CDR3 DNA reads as TGCAGTGCTAGTCGCCCCACAGGGGGTCAACACGGGGAGCTGTTTTTT.

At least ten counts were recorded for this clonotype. CDR3 DNA: TGCAGCGTGACAGTGAACACTGAAGCTTTCTTT. Translated, it gives CSVTVNTEAFF. J is TRBJ1-1 and V is TRBV29-1; D perhaps matches TRBD1 (5 bases). The CDR3 loop spans 11 amino acids. The germline V gene encodes CDR1 SQVTM and CDR2 ANQGSEA. Trimming shortened V by 6 bases and J by 0 bases, and 5 bases separated the two germline ends.

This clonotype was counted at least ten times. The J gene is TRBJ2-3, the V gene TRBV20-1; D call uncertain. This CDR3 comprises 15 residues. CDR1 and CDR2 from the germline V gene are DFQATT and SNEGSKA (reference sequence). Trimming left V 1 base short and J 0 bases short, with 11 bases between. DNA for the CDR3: TGCAGTGCTAGAGTACTTCTAGTAAGCACAGATACGCAGTATTTT. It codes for CSARVLLVSTDTQYF.

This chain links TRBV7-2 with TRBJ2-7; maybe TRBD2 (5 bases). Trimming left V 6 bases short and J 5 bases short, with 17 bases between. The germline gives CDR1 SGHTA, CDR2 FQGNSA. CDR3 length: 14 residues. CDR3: CASSRRGLANEQYF. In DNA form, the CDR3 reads TGTGCCAGCAGTCGACGGGGTCTTGCAAACGAGCAGTACTTC.

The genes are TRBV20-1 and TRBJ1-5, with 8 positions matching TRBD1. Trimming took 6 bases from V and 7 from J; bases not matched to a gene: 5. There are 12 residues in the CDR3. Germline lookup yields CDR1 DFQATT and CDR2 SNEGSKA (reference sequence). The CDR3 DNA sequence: TGCAGTGCCGGACAGGGCAGACAGCCCCAGCATTTT. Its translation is CSAGQGRQPQHF.

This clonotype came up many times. DNA for the CDR3: TGTGCCAGCAGTGAATGGGACAGCTATTCACCCCTCCACTTT. It specifies CASSEWDSYSPLHF. The V gene is TRBV25-1, the J gene TRBJ1-6; 7 bases align to TRBD1. Germline V CDR1 and CDR2: MGHDK, SYGVNS. V lost 1 base, J lost 8 bases, and 2 bases stayed unmatched. There are 14 residues in the CDR3.

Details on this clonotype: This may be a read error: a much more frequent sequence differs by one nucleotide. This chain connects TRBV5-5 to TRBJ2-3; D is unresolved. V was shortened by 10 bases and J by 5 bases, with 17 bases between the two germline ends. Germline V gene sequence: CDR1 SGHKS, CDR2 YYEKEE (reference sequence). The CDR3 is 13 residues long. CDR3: CAGTTNWGDTQYF. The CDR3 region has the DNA TGTGCCGGCACTACAAATTGGGGAGATACGCAGTATTTT.